Each of the 14 T cell receptor beta chains below was sequenced from the same sample in a study of shared clonotypes between healthy human individuals. TCRdb's copy holds only in-frame clones and misses some; the assay was immunoSEQ multiplex PCR. Of just over 2,000,000 clones listed, roughly 95% are singletons. The naive CD8 subset, CD45RO-negative cells positively selected for CCR7, excluded terminally differentiated effector memory CD45RA+ cells. The sequencing sample was made of naive CD8+ T cells sorted from blood. The source is a man aged 18 to 35 in good health.

This rearrangement joins TRBV27 to TRBJ2-1, with TRBD1 matching over 8 bases. V was clipped by 9 bases and J by 4 bases; unmatched bases: 8. The CDR3 spans 14 residues. Germline V lookup: CDR1 MNHEY, CDR2 SMNVEV (reference sequence). This CDR3 is CASGDRGLYNEQFF. The CDR3 DNA is TGTGCCAGTGGAGACAGGGGCCTATACAATGAGCAGTTCTTC.

On this clone: This sample also contains other DNA sequences that code for the same CDR3. The chain links TRBV9 to TRBJ2-2, with D unclear. Germline-derived CDR1 and CDR2 are SGDLS and YYNGEE. V shed 2 bases and J shed 3 bases, with 5 bases lying between them. CDR3 size: 13 residues. The CDR3 protein is CASSVDHTGELFF. CDR3 nucleotide sequence: TGTGCCAGCAGCGTCGATCACACCGGGGAGCTGTTTTTT.

The chain joins TRBV4-3 to TRBJ2-5; 11 bases agree with TRBD2. Germline assignment: CDR1 LGHNA and CDR2 YSLEER. The V gene end was trimmed by 0 bases and the J gene end by 5 bases; junction bases not matched to a gene: 11. This CDR3 is built from 18 residues. CDR3 bases: TGCGCCAGCAGCCAAGATCCGGTAGCGGGAGGGCTGCGGGAGACCCAGTACTTC. This gives the protein CASSQDPVAGGLRETQYF.

The rearrangement links TRBV15 to TRBJ2-7, with a weak D call TRBD2 (6 bases). The CDR3 consists of 14 residues. Germline CDR1 is LNHNV and CDR2 is YYDKDF (reference sequence). V lost 1 base to trimming and J lost 3 bases, with 10 bases between them. The CDR3 protein is CATSRAGEFYEQYF. In nucleotides, the CDR3 is TGTGCCACCAGCAGAGCGGGAGAGTTCTACGAGCAGTACTTC.

The chain is built from TRBV6-1 and TRBJ2-3; 9 bases line up with TRBD2. The CDR3 runs 16 residues. V lost 2 bases, J lost 0 bases, and 3 bases stayed unmatched. Germline V gene lookup returns CDR1 MNHNS and CDR2 SASEGT. The chain's CDR3 is CASSEFTSGSTDTQYF. DNA for the CDR3: TGTGCCAGCAGTGAATTTACTAGCGGGAGCACAGATACGCAGTATTTT.

This chain uses TRBV27 with TRBJ2-7, with 8 bases matching TRBD1. Germline V gives CDR1 MNHEY, CDR2 SMNVEV (reference sequence). The V gene end was trimmed by 3 bases and the J gene end by 3 bases; junction bases not matched to a gene: 7. The CDR3 runs to 15 residues. CDR3 in amino acids: CASSFSTGAVYEQYF. CDR3 DNA: TGTGCCAGCAGTTTCTCGACAGGGGCGGTCTACGAGCAGTACTTC.

The chain carries TRBV5-5 and TRBJ1-3; 7 nucleotides line up with TRBD1. This CDR3 contains 16 residues. V lost 2 bases to trimming and J lost 3 bases; unmatched junction nucleotides: 8. The germline V gene has CDR1 SGHKS and CDR2 YYEKEE (reference sequence). The CDR3 spells CASSFDRALRGNTIYF. The DNA of the CDR3 is TGTGCCAGCAGCTTTGACAGGGCTCTTCGTGGAAACACCATATATTTT.

Regarding this clone: Different DNA sequences within this sample yield the same CDR3. The V and J genes are TRBV5-8 and TRBJ1-1, with unresolved D. This CDR3 region has 13 residues. Germline V gene data show CDR1 as SGHTS and CDR2 as YDEGEE. Trimming shortened V by 1 base and J by 1 base, and 5 bases separated the two germline ends. The CDR3 DNA follows: TGTGCCAGCAGCTTGTCCCCGAACACTGAAGCTTTCTTT. It specifies CASSLSPNTEAFF. The full variable domain, in which reference TRBV5-8 and TRBJ1-1 provide the parts outside the CDR3, is EAGVTQSPTHLIKTRGQQATLRCSPISGHTSVYWYQQALGLGLQFLLWYDEGEERNRGNFPPRFSGRQFPNYSSELNVNALELEDSALYLCASSLSPNTEAFFGQGTRLTVV.

The gene calls are TRBV9 and TRBJ2-7; D is perhaps TRBD1 (5 bases). The germline V and J ends were trimmed by 2 bases and 1 base, with 10 bases remaining between them. The CDR3 length is 14 residues. In germline, CDR1 is SGDLS, CDR2 YYNGEE. CDR3 nucleotides: TGTGCCAGCAGCGTGGGCAGGGCTTCCTACGAGCAGTACTTC. Protein product: CASSVGRASYEQYF.

The gene calls are TRBV6-1 and TRBJ2-7; D is uncertain. Germline V CDR1 and CDR2: MNHNS, SASEGT. The CDR3 spans 13 residues. V was pared by 8 bases and J by 1 base, with 12 bases between. CDR3 residues: CASLDDPSYEQYF. The DNA of the CDR3 is TGTGCCAGCCTAGACGACCCGTCCTACGAGCAGTACTTC.

The V and J genes are TRBV6-5 and TRBJ2-7; possible D gene TRBD2, 6 bases. The CDR3 consists of 15 residues. The germline V gene encodes CDR1 MNHEY and CDR2 SVGAGI. The V gene lost 5 bases and the J gene lost 9 bases, with 23 bases spanning the gap. CDR3 in DNA: TGTGCCAGCAGTGGAACCGGGACTGCGTCTACCGGGCAGTACTTC. This encodes CASSGTGTASTGQYF.

CDR3 residues: CASSPSTGSGEQYF. In nucleotides, the CDR3 is TGTGCCAGCAGCCCGTCGACAGGGTCCGGCGAGCAGTACTTC. V gene TRBV11-2 combines with J gene TRBJ2-7; 7 positions match TRBD1. The CDR3 consists of 14 residues. The V gene's germline CDR1 is SGHAT and CDR2 FQNNGV. Trimming removed 5 bases from V and 6 bases from J; junction bases left unmatched: 10.

Here the CDR3 reads CASSPLTTDTQYF. The CDR3, as DNA: TGTGCCAGCAGCCCCCTAACCACAGATACGCAGTATTTT. The chain joins TRBV7-9 to TRBJ2-3; no definite D call. The germline V gene encodes CDR1 SEHNR and CDR2 FQNEAQ (reference sequence). The CDR3 runs to 13 residues. Trimming removed 5 bases at V and 2 bases at J, with 8 bases between.

About this clone: The sample holds other DNA sequences that translate to the same CDR3. The V call is TRBV5-1, the J call TRBJ2-3, with D perhaps TRBD1 or TRBD2 (5 bases each). The germline gives CDR1 SGHRS, CDR2 YFSETQ. V lost 0 bases and J 0 bases, leaving 8 bases between the germline ends. This CDR3 is 15 amino acids long. CDR3: CASSLGGDSTDTQYF. The CDR3 nucleotides read TGCGCCAGCAGCTTGGGAGGGGACAGCACAGATACGCAGTATTTT.